This is a list of T cell receptor beta chains from one sample in a study of CD8 T cells in Susac syndrome. TCRdb processed the immunoSEQ multiplex PCR reads anew with MiXCR; each CDR3 protein has one entry. The table records about 300,000 distinct CDR3 sequences, around 85% of them present only once. The material sequenced was CD8+ T cells from PBMCs. Source of these receptors: a human donor with multiple sclerosis. Each CDR3 is given with its conserved first and last residue. The D gene is left open where the match is weak. Where a row states a size, it is once, few, many or the class of an expanded clone; other rows omit it.

abundance: .; j_gene: TRBJ2-3; v_gene: TRBV5-1; d_gene: .; CDR3nt: TGCGCCAGCAGCTTGAGCGGTAATCCAGATACGCAGTATTTT; CDR3aa: CASSLSGNPDTQYF
abundance: .; j_gene: TRBJ2-3; v_gene: TRBV30; d_gene: TRBD2; CDR3nt: TGTGCCTGGAGTGGACTAGCGGGAATGGATACGCAGTATTTT; CDR3aa: CAWSGLAGMDTQYF
abundance: few; j_gene: TRBJ2-2; v_gene: TRBV29-1; d_gene: .; CDR3nt: TGCAGCGTTGCGGGTCCGAACACCGGGGAGCTGTTTTTT; CDR3aa: CSVAGPNTGELFF
abundance: .; j_gene: TRBJ2-1; v_gene: TRBV7-2; d_gene: .; CDR3nt: TGTGCCAGCAGCTTAGTGGGCCCTAGCGTATGGGAGCAGTTCTTC; CDR3aa: CASSLVGPSVWEQFF
abundance: .; j_gene: TRBJ2-2; v_gene: TRBV4-1; d_gene: .; CDR3nt: TGCGCCAGCAGCCGTCTTGTGGTCCGGGCGAACACCGGGGAGCTGTTTTTT; CDR3aa: CASSRLVVRANTGELFF
abundance: .; j_gene: TRBJ2-5; v_gene: TRBV12-3/TRBV12-4; d_gene: TRBD2; CDR3nt: TGTGCCAGCAGTTTGCTAGCGGGAGGGCCCTCCGAGACCCAGTACTTC; CDR3aa: CASSLLAGGPSETQYF
abundance: .; j_gene: TRBJ2-2; v_gene: TRBV6-2/TRBV6-3; d_gene: TRBD2; CDR3nt: TGTGCCAGCAGCCCGGGGGTCCACCAAATAGCGGGAGGGCGACACGGGGAGCTGTTTTTT; CDR3aa: CASSPGVHQIAGGRHGELFF
abundance: .; j_gene: TRBJ1-2; v_gene: TRBV6-2/TRBV6-3; d_gene: .; CDR3nt: TGTGCCAGCACCGAAGGAGGGGTTCGGGGCTACACCTTC; CDR3aa: CASTEGGVRGYTF
abundance: .; j_gene: TRBJ2-5; v_gene: TRBV19; d_gene: TRBD1; CDR3nt: TGTGCCAGTAGTATATGGGACAGCAAGGAGACCCAGTACTTC; CDR3aa: CASSIWDSKETQYF
abundance: .; j_gene: TRBJ2-7; v_gene: TRBV7-9; d_gene: .; CDR3nt: TGTGCCAGCAGCTCCAGACCGGCTGAGGAGCAGTACTTC; CDR3aa: CASSSRPAEEQYF
abundance: .; j_gene: TRBJ2-5; v_gene: TRBV2; d_gene: .; CDR3nt: TGTGCCAGCCGACAGGTCCAAGAGACCCAGTACTTC; CDR3aa: CASRQVQETQYF
abundance: once; j_gene: TRBJ1-5; v_gene: TRBV4-3; d_gene: .; CDR3nt: TGCGCCAGCAGCCAAGAGGTGGCAGGGTTTCAGCCCCAGCATTTT; CDR3aa: CASSQEVAGFQPQHF
abundance: .; j_gene: TRBJ2-3; v_gene: TRBV10-3; d_gene: TRBD2; CDR3nt: TGTGCCATCAGCGAACCCGGACTAGCGGGAGCAGATACGCAGTATTTT; CDR3aa: CAISEPGLAGADTQYF
abundance: .; j_gene: TRBJ2-7; v_gene: TRBV4-1; d_gene: .; CDR3nt: TGCGCCAGCAGCCCTACGGTCGGGACATCAGGCTACGAGCAGTACTTC; CDR3aa: CASSPTVGTSGYEQYF
abundance: .; j_gene: TRBJ1-5; v_gene: TRBV7-2; d_gene: .; CDR3nt: TGTGCCAGCAGCTTAGGAACTATCTTAGTCCGAAAGCCCCAGCATTTT; CDR3aa: CASSLGTILVRKPQHF
abundance: .; j_gene: TRBJ1-5; v_gene: TRBV7-8; d_gene: .; CDR3nt: TGTGCCAGCAGGGAAGAGGATGGCAATCAGCCCCAGCATTTT; CDR3aa: CASREEDGNQPQHF
abundance: .; j_gene: TRBJ2-7; v_gene: TRBV19; d_gene: .; CDR3nt: TGTGCCAGTAGTCCTGTCGAGGGGCTAGCCTACGAGCAGTACTTC; CDR3aa: CASSPVEGLAYEQYF
abundance: .; j_gene: TRBJ2-3; v_gene: TRBV5-5; d_gene: .; CDR3nt: TGTGCCAGCACCCCCGGGAGTTTCAGCACAGATACGCAGTATTTT; CDR3aa: CASTPGSFSTDTQYF
abundance: .; j_gene: TRBJ1-1; v_gene: TRBV30; d_gene: TRBD1; CDR3nt: TGTGCCTGGAGTGTAGGGACAGGGCAGTCTGAAGCTTTCTTT; CDR3aa: CAWSVGTGQSEAFF
abundance: .; j_gene: TRBJ1-1; v_gene: TRBV7-9; d_gene: .; CDR3nt: TGTGCCAGCAGCTCTGTTGGTTCTGAAGCTTTCTTT; CDR3aa: CASSSVGSEAFF
abundance: .; j_gene: TRBJ2-2; v_gene: TRBV9; d_gene: TRBD1; CDR3nt: TGTGCCAGCAGCGAGACAGGGGCCGGGGAGCTGTTTTTT; CDR3aa: CASSETGAGELFF
abundance: .; j_gene: TRBJ2-2; v_gene: TRBV5-4; d_gene: .; CDR3nt: TGTGCCAGCAGCTTCCCCAGCAGGGAGCTGTTTTTT; CDR3aa: CASSFPSRELFF
abundance: .; j_gene: TRBJ1-1; v_gene: TRBV7-8; d_gene: TRBD1; CDR3nt: TGTGCCAGCAGCTGGACAGAAGGGACAGGGTACACTGAAGCTTTCTTT; CDR3aa: CASSWTEGTGYTEAFF
abundance: .; j_gene: TRBJ2-1; v_gene: TRBV6-2/TRBV6-3; d_gene: .; CDR3nt: TGTGCCAGCAGTTACGACAGCAATGAGCAGTTCTTC; CDR3aa: CASSYDSNEQFF
abundance: few; j_gene: TRBJ1-2; v_gene: TRBV4-1; d_gene: .; CDR3nt: TGCGCCAGCAGCCAAGGCAGCGTCACCTATGGCTACACCTTC; CDR3aa: CASSQGSVTYGYTF
abundance: .; j_gene: TRBJ2-1; v_gene: TRBV19; d_gene: TRBD2; CDR3nt: TGTGCCAGTAGTATAGGGCTAGCGGGAAGCAATGAGCAGTTCTTC; CDR3aa: CASSIGLAGSNEQFF
abundance: .; j_gene: TRBJ2-2; v_gene: TRBV7-9; d_gene: .; CDR3nt: TGTGCCAGCAGCTTAGATAACACCGGGGAGCTGTTTTTT; CDR3aa: CASSLDNTGELFF
abundance: once; j_gene: TRBJ1-1; v_gene: TRBV6-5; d_gene: TRBD1; CDR3nt: TGTGCCAGCAGTTCGACAGGGGCCCTAGGTGAAGCTTTCTTT; CDR3aa: CASSSTGALGEAFF
abundance: once; j_gene: TRBJ2-3; v_gene: TRBV11-3; d_gene: TRBD2; CDR3nt: TGTGCCAGCAGCGAGAGGGTAGCGGGAGGGAGAGATACGCAGTATTTT; CDR3aa: CASSERVAGGRDTQYF
abundance: .; j_gene: TRBJ2-5; v_gene: TRBV4-1; d_gene: .; CDR3nt: TGCGCCAGCAGCCAAGGATTTGAGGGGGAGACCCAGTACTTC; CDR3aa: CASSQGFEGETQYF
abundance: .; j_gene: TRBJ1-5; v_gene: TRBV7-9; d_gene: .; CDR3nt: TGTGCCAGCACCGGGGATGGGACTCAGCCCCAGCATTTT; CDR3aa: CASTGDGTQPQHF
abundance: .; j_gene: TRBJ1-2; v_gene: TRBV7-9; d_gene: .; CDR3nt: TGTGCCAGCAGCACGGGGACGCGAGCTAACTATGGCTACACCTTC; CDR3aa: CASSTGTRANYGYTF
abundance: .; j_gene: TRBJ2-7; v_gene: TRBV5-6; d_gene: .; CDR3nt: TGTGCCAGCAGAGGGGCCTCCTACGAGCAGTACTTC; CDR3aa: CASRGASYEQYF
abundance: .; j_gene: TRBJ2-7; v_gene: TRBV2; d_gene: TRBD1; CDR3nt: TGTGCCAGCAGCGAGACAGGGGCGAACTACGAGCAGTACTTC; CDR3aa: CASSETGANYEQYF
abundance: .; j_gene: TRBJ2-3; v_gene: TRBV7-9; d_gene: .; CDR3nt: TGTGCCAGCAGCTCTGACCTGGGACGCGAGAGAGGCGATACGCAGTATTTT; CDR3aa: CASSSDLGRERGDTQYF
abundance: .; j_gene: TRBJ2-7; v_gene: TRBV15; d_gene: TRBD2; CDR3nt: TGTGCCACCGCAAAGCGGGAGGAAGTCCACGAGCAGTACTTC; CDR3aa: CATAKREEVHEQYF
abundance: .; j_gene: TRBJ2-7; v_gene: TRBV4-3; d_gene: .; CDR3nt: TGCGCCAGCAGCCAAGAAGGTCCGGACAGCTCCTACGAGCAGTACTTC; CDR3aa: CASSQEGPDSSYEQYF
abundance: .; j_gene: TRBJ1-5; v_gene: TRBV27; d_gene: .; CDR3nt: TGTGCCAGCAGCCTCTCCGGTCATAGCAATCAGCCCCAGCATTTT; CDR3aa: CASSLSGHSNQPQHF